This T cell receptor (beta chain) is drawn from a study of shared clonotypes between healthy human individuals. The V segment lost 6 bases and the J segment 2 bases; nucleotides outside the gene matches: 9. The germline V gene encodes CDR1 MNHEY and CDR2 SMNVEV (reference sequence). The CDR3 has 15 amino acids. Clones were sequenced by immunoSEQ multiplex PCR, and TCRdb holds only the in-frame ones, with some missing. The table records about 870,000 clones, more than 85% of them present only once. Terminally differentiated effector memory CD45RA+ cells were excluded from the naive CD8 cells, which were CD45RO-negative and positively selected for CCR7.

This chain links TRBV27 with TRBJ2-7, with TRBD2 matching over 8 bases. The sample comprised naive CD8+ T cells sorted from blood. The TCR sequence derives from a man aged 25 to 40 in good health. The CDR3 bases are TGTGCCAGCAGGCCCGTCGGGGGGGACGCCTACGAGCAGTACTTC. Translation gives CASRPVGGDAYEQYF.